This T cell receptor beta chain stems from a study of OX40 agonist ivuxolimab in advanced cancers. Study background: Clinicians treated patients with ivuxolimab, an agonistic anti-OX40 (CD134) antibody.

TCRdb keeps only in-frame clones here, not all; method: immunoSEQ multiplex PCR. Seen here are approximately 52,000 clones, approximately 86% observed once, and the top ten hold 9.5% to 15%. Peripheral blood came from all dose cohorts at three timepoints. After removal of 0 bases from V and 0 bases from J, the junction contained 8 bases not matched to a gene. CDR1 is SQVTM and CDR2 is ANQGSEA in the germline V gene. CDR3 size: 17 residues. The sample in question was CD4+ or CD8+ T cells sorted from blood, obtained in a trial of the OX40 agonist ivuxolimab. The genes are TRBV29-1 and TRBJ2-1, with TRBD1 matching over 7 bases. The receptor was isolated from an adult with an advanced solid tumor such as melanoma, head and neck, liver or kidney cancer. The CDR3 DNA reads as TGCAGCGTTGAAGACAAACGACAGGGAAGCTCCTACAATGAGCAGTTCTTC. This translates into CSVEDKRQGSSYNEQFF.